These T cell receptor beta chains were read from a single sample in a study of cytomegalovirus exposure and HLA in healthy donors. Produced via immunoSEQ multiplex PCR; TCRdb's table is partial and in-frame only. The repertoire has 120,000 or so clones, roughly 80% of them found once; the top ten carry over 2%. The sample comprised PBMCs. The receptors come from a man aged 25 to 40 in good health and CMV-seronegative. CDR3s include the opening cysteine and the closing phenylalanine or tryptophan. Fields, in order: CDR3 length, J gene, clone size, V gene, D gene, CDR3 DNA, CDR3 protein. The D gene is left open where the match is weak. Clone sizes are given selectively: once, few, many, or a class where the clone is expanded.

cdr3_length: 15; j_call: TRBJ2-5; clone_size: once; v_call: TRBV18; d_call: TRBD1; cdr3_nt: TGTGCCAGCTCACCATACAGGGGTATACAAGAGACCCAGTACTTC; cdr3_aa: CASSPYRGIQETQYF
cdr3_length: 14; j_call: TRBJ1-1; clone_size: .; v_call: TRBV7-2; d_call: .; cdr3_nt: TGTGCCAGCAGCTACCGAACGGGGAACACTGAAGCTTTCTTT; cdr3_aa: CASSYRTGNTEAFF
cdr3_length: 18; j_call: TRBJ1-2; clone_size: once; v_call: TRBV27; d_call: .; cdr3_nt: TGTGCCAGCAGTTTGAGGGTCCCCGAGGCCCTTATTAACTATGGCTACACCTTC; cdr3_aa: CASSLRVPEALINYGYTF
cdr3_length: 12; j_call: TRBJ2-7; clone_size: .; v_call: TRBV27; d_call: .; cdr3_nt: TGTGCCAGCAGGACAGACTCCTACGAGCAGTACTTC; cdr3_aa: CASRTDSYEQYF
cdr3_length: 19; j_call: TRBJ2-3; clone_size: .; v_call: TRBV4-1; d_call: TRBD2; cdr3_nt: TGCGCCAGCAGCCACCTGGGACTAGCGGGGGGGCAAGGCACAGATACGCAGTATTTT; cdr3_aa: CASSHLGLAGGQGTDTQYF
cdr3_length: 17; j_call: TRBJ2-7; clone_size: .; v_call: TRBV7-9; d_call: .; cdr3_nt: TGTGCCAGCAGCTTAGCCCTCCGGGACGGGGGATTCTACGAGCAGTACTTC; cdr3_aa: CASSLALRDGGFYEQYF
cdr3_length: 12; j_call: TRBJ1-1; clone_size: once; v_call: TRBV7-9; d_call: .; cdr3_nt: TGTGCCAGCAGCTCGAACAGGGCTGAAGCTTTCTTT; cdr3_aa: CASSSNRAEAFF
cdr3_length: 15; j_call: TRBJ1-3; clone_size: .; v_call: TRBV10-3; d_call: TRBD1; cdr3_nt: TGTGCCATCAGTGCCCCGACAGGGGCTGGAAACACCATATATTTT; cdr3_aa: CAISAPTGAGNTIYF
cdr3_length: 16; j_call: TRBJ2-3; clone_size: .; v_call: TRBV9; d_call: .; cdr3_nt: TGTGCCAGCAGCGTAGTTCCCCTATCTAGCACAGATACGCAGTATTTT; cdr3_aa: CASSVVPLSSTDTQYF
cdr3_length: 13; j_call: TRBJ2-7; clone_size: .; v_call: TRBV10-1; d_call: TRBD2; cdr3_nt: TGCGCCAGCAGTGCTAGCGGGGGCTACGAGCAGTACTTC; cdr3_aa: CASSASGGYEQYF
cdr3_length: 21; j_call: TRBJ2-1; clone_size: .; v_call: TRBV4-3; d_call: TRBD2; cdr3_nt: TGCGCCAGCAGCCAAGAGGGTAAGAGGTCCCTAGCGGAGTCCTCCTACAATGAGCAGTTCTTC; cdr3_aa: CASSQEGKRSLAESSYNEQFF
cdr3_length: 15; j_call: TRBJ1-1; clone_size: .; v_call: TRBV5-1; d_call: .; cdr3_nt: TGCGCCAGCAGCTTGGATCGTCAGAAACAGATAGAAGCTTTCTTT; cdr3_aa: CASSLDRQKQIEAFF
cdr3_length: 15; j_call: TRBJ2-5; clone_size: .; v_call: TRBV7-9; d_call: TRBD2; cdr3_nt: TGTGCCAGCAGCCCCTGGGGGGGGACTGGGAGTACCCAGTACTTC; cdr3_aa: CASSPWGGTGSTQYF
cdr3_length: 14; j_call: TRBJ1-4; clone_size: .; v_call: TRBV7-6; d_call: TRBD1; cdr3_nt: TGTGCCAGCAGCTTGGGACAGGGAAATGAAAAACTGTTTTTT; cdr3_aa: CASSLGQGNEKLFF
cdr3_length: 16; j_call: TRBJ1-6; clone_size: .; v_call: TRBV7-2; d_call: TRBD1; cdr3_nt: TGTGCCAGCAGCTTAGCAACAGGGGCCTATAATTCACCCCTCCACTTT; cdr3_aa: CASSLATGAYNSPLHF
cdr3_length: 17; j_call: TRBJ2-7; clone_size: .; v_call: TRBV7-6; d_call: TRBD1; cdr3_nt: TGTGCCAGCAGCCCACCTCCCGGGACAGGGGGCTGGTACGAGCAGTACTTC; cdr3_aa: CASSPPPGTGGWYEQYF
cdr3_length: 15; j_call: TRBJ1-4; clone_size: .; v_call: TRBV11-2; d_call: .; cdr3_nt: TGTGCCAGCAGCTTTACCCGGGCAACTAATGAAAAACTGTTTTTT; cdr3_aa: CASSFTRATNEKLFF
cdr3_length: 14; j_call: TRBJ1-2; clone_size: .; v_call: TRBV10-2; d_call: .; cdr3_nt: TGCGCCAGCAGTGAATACCCAGGCCTCGATGGCTACACCTTC; cdr3_aa: CASSEYPGLDGYTF
cdr3_length: 12; j_call: TRBJ2-7; clone_size: .; v_call: TRBV19; d_call: .; cdr3_nt: TGTGCCAGTGAGTCAGACACCTACGAGCAGTACTTC; cdr3_aa: CASESDTYEQYF
cdr3_length: 13; j_call: TRBJ2-5; clone_size: .; v_call: TRBV7-7; d_call: TRBD1; cdr3_nt: TGTGCCAGCAGCTCTGACAGGGGAGAGACCCAGTACTTC; cdr3_aa: CASSSDRGETQYF
cdr3_length: 19; j_call: TRBJ1-2; clone_size: .; v_call: TRBV7-9; d_call: TRBD1; cdr3_nt: TGTGCCAGCAGCTTAGAACGCGGGACAGGTAGAATTCGCGGCTATGGCTACACCTTC; cdr3_aa: CASSLERGTGRIRGYGYTF
cdr3_length: 15; j_call: TRBJ2-5; clone_size: .; v_call: TRBV10-1; d_call: TRBD2; cdr3_nt: TGCGCCAGCAGTGACCTAGCGGGGGGCCGAGAGACCCAGTACTTC; cdr3_aa: CASSDLAGGRETQYF
cdr3_length: 15; j_call: TRBJ1-1; clone_size: .; v_call: TRBV9; d_call: .; cdr3_nt: TGTGCCAGCAGCCCACCGGGACTGGGGAACACTGAAGCTTTCTTT; cdr3_aa: CASSPPGLGNTEAFF
cdr3_length: 15; j_call: TRBJ2-3; clone_size: .; v_call: TRBV5-4; d_call: .; cdr3_nt: TGTGCCAGCAGCGGACCTGGGGGAGGCCCAGATACGCAGTATTTT; cdr3_aa: CASSGPGGGPDTQYF
cdr3_length: 17; j_call: TRBJ2-3; clone_size: .; v_call: TRBV19; d_call: TRBD1; cdr3_nt: TGTGCCAGTAGTATAGGGACCGGGACAGGGGGCAAAGATACGCAGTATTTT; cdr3_aa: CASSIGTGTGGKDTQYF
cdr3_length: 14; j_call: TRBJ2-2; clone_size: .; v_call: TRBV5-1; d_call: .; cdr3_nt: TGCGCCAGCAGCTTTGAGGGTAGGGCCGGGGAGCTGTTTTTT; cdr3_aa: CASSFEGRAGELFF
cdr3_length: 16; j_call: TRBJ1-6; clone_size: .; v_call: TRBV5-7; d_call: .; cdr3_nt: TGTGCCAGCAGCTCAGTGACAGGTTACTATAATTCACCCCTCCACTTT; cdr3_aa: CASSSVTGYYNSPLHF